This is a list of T cell receptor beta chains from one sample in a study of cytomegalovirus exposure and HLA in healthy donors. TCRdb's copy holds only in-frame clones and misses some; the assay was immunoSEQ multiplex PCR. The table has over 100,000 clones, about four fifths seen once. Sequencing was performed on PBMCs. The origin of the receptors is a man aged 30-40 years in good health and CMV-seropositive. CDR3s include the opening cysteine and the closing phenylalanine or tryptophan. Each record gives: J gene, clone size, D gene, V gene, CDR3 DNA, CDR3 protein. D genes are given only for firm matches. Clone size is shown for a subset of rows, as once, few, many or a class of expanded clone.

TRBJ2-1 | few | TRBD1 | TRBV4-3 | TGCGCCAGCAGCCAAGATACCCCGGGGCAGGGGGTCCCTAATGAGCAGTTCTTC | CASSQDTPGQGVPNEQFF
TRBJ1-6 | . | TRBD1 | TRBV28 | TGTGCCGGCTCGACAGGGACCTCCTCACCCCTCCACTTT | CAGSTGTSSPLHF
TRBJ2-1 | . | TRBD2 | TRBV5-1 | TGCGCCAGCAGCTTAGGGACTAGCGGGGGGCCCTACAATGAGCAGTTCTTC | CASSLGTSGGPYNEQFF
TRBJ1-3 | . | . | TRBV9 | TGTGCCAGCAGCAACACAGGGTCCTCTGGAAACACCATATATTTT | CASSNTGSSGNTIYF
TRBJ1-3 | . | TRBD1 | TRBV5-1 | TGCGCCAGCAGCCCCTTCTCAGGGGGCACTGGAAACACCATATATTTT | CASSPFSGGTGNTIYF
TRBJ1-5 | . | TRBD1 | TRBV19 | TGTGCCAGTAGTATAGGGACAGGGAATCAGCCCCAGCATTTT | CASSIGTGNQPQHF
TRBJ2-1 | . | TRBD1 | TRBV7-3 | TGTGCCAGCAGCCCGGGACAGGGGGCCAGTGAGCAGTTCTTC | CASSPGQGASEQFF
TRBJ2-3 | . | . | TRBV4-3 | TGCGCCAGCAGCCAAGATCCCTACACAGATACGCAGTATTTT | CASSQDPYTDTQYF
TRBJ1-5 | once | TRBD1 | TRBV5-1 | TGCGCCAGCAGCCCAGGGACAGGGGATCTAAATCAGCCCCAGCATTTT | CASSPGTGDLNQPQHF
TRBJ2-3 | . | . | TRBV30 | TGTGCCTGGAGTGTAGGGGACTCGGTAGATACGCAGTATTTT | CAWSVGDSVDTQYF
TRBJ2-7 | . | . | TRBV28 | TGTGCCAGCAGCCGACAGGACTTCCTCTCCTACGAGCAGTACTTC | CASSRQDFLSYEQYF
TRBJ1-2 | . | . | TRBV5-6 | TGTGCCAGCAGCTTGGGAGACAGGCTCTATGGCTACCCCTTC | CASSLGDRLYGYPF
TRBJ2-7 | . | . | TRBV13 | TGTGCCAGCAGTTTAGGGGCAGACAGAGCCTACGAGCAGTACTTC | CASSLGADRAYEQYF
TRBJ1-5 | . | TRBD1 | TRBV2 | TGTGCCAGCAGTGTTTTGACAGGGACCAATCGGCCCCAGCATTTT | CASSVLTGTNRPQHF
TRBJ2-3 | . | . | TRBV15 | TGTGCCACCAGCAGAGATCGATTCGGGGATACGCAGTATTTT | CATSRDRFGDTQYF
TRBJ1-1 | . | . | TRBV7-2 | TGTGCCAGCAGTACAGCCTCGAACACTGAAGCTTTCTTT | CASSTASNTEAFF
TRBJ1-2 | . | TRBD1 | TRBV19 | TGTGCCAGTAGTATCCCAGGGGGCGACTATGGCTACACCTTC | CASSIPGGDYGYTF
TRBJ2-7 | few | TRBD1 | TRBV6-1 | TGTGCCAGCAGTGCCCCGGACAGGTATTCCTACGAGCAGTACTTC | CASSAPDRYSYEQYF
TRBJ1-5 | few | . | TRBV5-1 | TGCGCCAGCAGCTTGGAGGGGGGGACTCAGCCCCAGCATTTT | CASSLEGGTQPQHF
TRBJ2-5 | . | . | TRBV7-2 | TGTGCCAGCAGCCTTTTCCGCACTAGTACTCAAGAGACCCAGTACTTC | CASSLFRTSTQETQYF
TRBJ1-4 | . | . | TRBV5-1 | TGCGCCAGCAGCTCAGGTTATGCTAATGAAAAACTGTTTTTT | CASSSGYANEKLFF
TRBJ1-6 | . | . | TRBV27 | TGTGCCAGCAGTTTTCGGACAGAAACCTCACCCCTCCACTTT | CASSFRTETSPLHF
TRBJ1-1 | . | . | TRBV4-3 | TGCGCCAGCAGCCAAGCTCGGGGGGGCTCTGAAGCTTTCTTT | CASSQARGGSEAFF
TRBJ1-2 | . | . | TRBV6-5 | TGTGCCAGCAGTTACGACGAGGACTATGGCTACACCTTC | CASSYDEDYGYTF
TRBJ2-7 | . | TRBD2 | TRBV11-1 | TGTGCCAGCAGCTTAGGCGGGGGAACCTACGAGCAGTACTTC | CASSLGGGTYEQYF
TRBJ2-1 | . | . | TRBV11-3 | TGTGCCAGCAGCTCTGGCCCGGGAAATGAGCAGTTCTTC | CASSSGPGNEQFF
TRBJ1-6 | few | . | TRBV2 | TGTGCCAGCAGTGATGGAGTCAGAAATTCACCCCTCCACTTT | CASSDGVRNSPLHF
TRBJ2-1 | . | . | TRBV19 | TGTGCCAGTAGTATTGGAGGCGGTGAGCAGTTCTTC | CASSIGGGEQFF
TRBJ1-6 | . | . | TRBV5-4 | TGTGCCAGCAGCATCGGACAGTATAATTCACCCCTCCACTTT | CASSIGQYNSPLHF
TRBJ2-2 | . | TRBD2 | TRBV4-2 | TGTGCCAGCAGCCAAGTGACTAGCGGGGGGTTCAACACCGGGGAGCTGTTTTTT | CASSQVTSGGFNTGELFF
TRBJ2-3 | . | TRBD2 | TRBV5-1 | TGCGCCAGCAGCTTGTATGGCGGGGGGGCAGCAGATACGCAGTATTTT | CASSLYGGGAADTQYF
TRBJ1-5 | . | TRBD1 | TRBV15 | TGTGCCACCAGCTCGGGACAGTTTAGCAATCAGCCCCAGCATTTT | CATSSGQFSNQPQHF
TRBJ1-2 | . | TRBD1 | TRBV5-4 | TGTGCCAGCAGCTACTGGGACAGGGGGCGAAGTGGCTACCCCTTC | CASSYWDRGRSGYPF
TRBJ2-3 | . | TRBD2 | TRBV6-1 | TGTGCCAGCAGTGAAGGGTGGCGGGGGGGCGGCACAGATACGCAGTATTTT | CASSEGWRGGGTDTQYF
TRBJ1-5 | . | . | TRBV6-1 | TGTGCCAGCACCGGGGGGTACAATCAGCCCCAGCATTTT | CASTGGYNQPQHF
TRBJ2-7 | . | . | TRBV28 | TGTGCCAGCAGTTTTCCCCTTGTTTCCGGGAGCTACGAGCAGTACTTC | CASSFPLVSGSYEQYF
TRBJ2-3 | . | TRBD2 | TRBV5-5 | TGTGCCAGCAGCTTGGTCCCTAGCGGGGGGGCCGGGGCAGATACGCAGTATTTT | CASSLVPSGGAGADTQYF
TRBJ1-2 | . | . | TRBV30 | TGTGCCTGGACCCCCGGCAGGGAGGAGTATGGCTACACCTTC | CAWTPGREEYGYTF
TRBJ2-3 | once | . | TRBV19 | TGTGCCAGTAGTATAAGTCAGATAGAGGAGTATTTT | CASSISQIEEYF
TRBJ2-5 | few | TRBD2 | TRBV7-6 | TGTGCCAGCAGCCCCGGACTAGCGGACAAAGAAGAGACCCAGTACTTC | CASSPGLADKEETQYF
TRBJ1-2 | . | . | TRBV6-5 | TGTGCCAGCAGTTACGTAGAGACAGATGGCACCTTC | CASSYVETDGTF
TRBJ2-2 | . | . | TRBV29-1 | TGCAGCGTTCAATACCCCCTAGAATCCGGGGAGCTGTTTTTT | CSVQYPLESGELFF
TRBJ2-7 | few | TRBD1 | TRBV2 | TGTGCCAGCAGTGGGACAGGGGGCGTAGGACAGCAGTACTTC | CASSGTGGVGQQYF
TRBJ1-2 | . | . | TRBV5-1 | TGCGCCAGCAGCTTGGTCCCAGGGCCGGGTGGCTACACCTTC | CASSLVPGPGGYTF
TRBJ1-6 | . | . | TRBV19 | TGTGCCAGTAGTATGTGGGAGGATAATTCACCCCTCCACTTT | CASSMWEDNSPLHF
TRBJ2-1 | once | TRBD2 | TRBV11-2 | TGTGCCAGCAGCCCTCAGGGACTAGATGGTGTAGATGAGCAGTTCTTC | CASSPQGLDGVDEQFF
TRBJ2-1 | . | . | TRBV5-8 | TGTGCCAGCAGCTTGGGGGGGACTCTATACAATGAGCAGTTCTTC | CASSLGGTLYNEQFF
TRBJ1-1 | few | . | TRBV5-6 | TGTGCCAGCAGCCCCTCGTTGGCCCCCGGGACTGAAGCTTTCTTT | CASSPSLAPGTEAFF
TRBJ2-3 | . | TRBD1 | TRBV19 | TGTGCCGCGCGACAGGGCCAAAACACAGATACGCAGTATTTT | CAARQGQNTDTQYF
TRBJ1-5 | . | . | TRBV2 | TGTGCCAGCAGTGAGGAGGAGAATCAGCCCCAGCATTTT | CASSEEENQPQHF
TRBJ2-5 | . | TRBD2 | TRBV9 | TGTGCCAGCAGCGTAGAGGGGGGACTAGCGGAGACCCAGTACTTC | CASSVEGGLAETQYF
TRBJ2-1 | . | TRBD1 | TRBV28 | TGTGCCAGCAGTTTAGGGACAGGTCCTAATGAGCAGTTCTTC | CASSLGTGPNEQFF
TRBJ2-7 | . | TRBD2 | TRBV5-1 | TGCGCCAGCAGCTTGGGTACTAGCGGGGTAGTCTACGAGCAGTACTTC | CASSLGTSGVVYEQYF
TRBJ2-2 | . | TRBD2 | TRBV28 | TGTGCCAGCAGTTGGGGACTAGCGGGGGGACTTAGGGAGCTGTTTTTT | CASSWGLAGGLRELFF
TRBJ2-1 | . | . | TRBV19 | TGTGCCAGTGCAGGGGTAAGCTCCTACAATGAGCAGTTCTTC | CASAGVSSYNEQFF